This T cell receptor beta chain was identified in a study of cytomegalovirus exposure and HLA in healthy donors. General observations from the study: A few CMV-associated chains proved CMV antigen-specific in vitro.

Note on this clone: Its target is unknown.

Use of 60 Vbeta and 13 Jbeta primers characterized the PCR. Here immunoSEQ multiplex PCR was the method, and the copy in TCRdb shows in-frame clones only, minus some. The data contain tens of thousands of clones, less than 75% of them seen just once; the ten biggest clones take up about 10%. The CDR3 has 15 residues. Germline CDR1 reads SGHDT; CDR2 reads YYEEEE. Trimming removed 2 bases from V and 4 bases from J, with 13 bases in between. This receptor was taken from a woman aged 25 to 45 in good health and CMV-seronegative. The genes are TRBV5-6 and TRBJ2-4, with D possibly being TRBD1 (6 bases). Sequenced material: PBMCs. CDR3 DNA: TGTGCCAGCAGCTTCCTTCGGACAGCGAAAAACATTCAGTACTTC. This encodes CASSFLRTAKNIQYF.